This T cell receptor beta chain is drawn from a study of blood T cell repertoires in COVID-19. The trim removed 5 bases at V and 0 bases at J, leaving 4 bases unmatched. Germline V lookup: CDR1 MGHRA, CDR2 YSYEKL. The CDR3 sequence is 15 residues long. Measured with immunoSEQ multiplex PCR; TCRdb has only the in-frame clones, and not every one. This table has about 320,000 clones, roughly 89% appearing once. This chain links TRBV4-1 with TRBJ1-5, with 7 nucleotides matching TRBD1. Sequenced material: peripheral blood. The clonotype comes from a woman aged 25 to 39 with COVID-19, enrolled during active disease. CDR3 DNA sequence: TGCGCCAGCAGCTGGGACAGCTATAGCAATCAGCCCCAGCATTTT. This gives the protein CASSWDSYSNQPQHF.